Listed below are T cell receptor beta chains from one sample, sequenced in a study of CD8 T cells in ankylosing spondylitis. TCRdb reprocessed the 5' RACE reads via MiXCR and lists one record per CDR3 protein. The repertoire holds about 140,000 distinct CDR3 sequences, with roughly 8% as singletons. Material for sequencing was synovial fluid, either unsorted or a sorted T cell fraction (not recorded which). These receptors all come from a male donor with ankylosing spondylitis. CDR3s include the opening cysteine and the closing phenylalanine or tryptophan. The order of the fields is J gene, clone size, V gene, D gene, CDR3 DNA, CDR3 protein. A D gene is named only where the DNA matches it firmly. Clone size is shown for a subset of rows, as once, few, many or a class of expanded clone.

TRBJ1-1,.,TRBV5-4,TRBD1,TGTGCCAGCAGCGGGACAGGGGATGACACTGAAGCTTTCTTT,CASSGTGDDTEAFF
TRBJ2-7,many,TRBV6-5,TRBD1,TGTGCCAGCAGTTCCCCCGGACAGGTCCGGTACGAGCAGTACTTC,CASSSPGQVRYEQYF
TRBJ1-1,.,TRBV29-1,.,TGCAGCGTCCGATGGGTCCCGAACACTGAAGCTTTCTTT,CSVRWVPNTEAFF
TRBJ2-3,.,TRBV20-1,.,TGCAGTGCAGGAGAGAGGGTCACAGATACGCAGTATTTT,CSAGERVTDTQYF
TRBJ2-1,many,TRBV6-2/TRBV6-3,.,TGTGCCAGCAGTTACAAATCCGTAAGCTCCTACAATGAGCAGTTCTTC,CASSYKSVSSYNEQFF
TRBJ2-1,.,TRBV5-1,.,TGCGCCAGCAGCTTGGGTCGGGCCCTGGAGAGCTCCTACAATGAGCAGTTCTTC,CASSLGRALESSYNEQFF
TRBJ1-1,many,TRBV6-6,.,TGTGCCAGCAGTTACCTCCGTGAGACTGAAGCTTTCTTT,CASSYLRETEAFF
TRBJ2-3,.,TRBV18,.,TGTGCCAGCGTCACCGATGGGGTTTCAGATACGCAGTATTTT,CASVTDGVSDTQYF
TRBJ2-1,many,TRBV24-1,TRBD2,TGTGCCACCAGTGTACGCGGGGGAGGGCGCTACAATGAGCAGTTCTTC,CATSVRGGGRYNEQFF
TRBJ2-1,many,TRBV7-9,.,TGTGCCAGCAGCTTACAGTACAATGAGCAGTTCTTC,CASSLQYNEQFF
TRBJ2-7,.,TRBV20-1,.,TGCAGTGCCGGACAAGGGCCAGGGTTAGTTTCCGAGCAGTACTTC,CSAGQGPGLVSEQYF
TRBJ2-1,.,TRBV7-2,TRBD2,TGTGCCAGCAGCTTAGGGGAGGGTTTGGATGAGCAGTTCTTC,CASSLGEGLDEQFF
TRBJ1-2,.,TRBV29-1,.,TGCAGCGTTGAGTGGGATACTAACTATGGCTACACCTTC,CSVEWDTNYGYTF
TRBJ1-2,medium-sized,TRBV12-3/TRBV12-4,TRBD1,TGTGCCAGCAGTTTGGGACAGGGAATCTATGGCTACACCTTC,CASSLGQGIYGYTF
TRBJ1-2,.,TRBV20-1,.,TGCAGTGCTAGGGGACACAAAGAGGGTGGCTACACCTTC,CSARGHKEGGYTF
TRBJ2-5,.,TRBV5-1,.,TGCGCCAGTTCGGGTCCGGAGACCCAGTACTTC,CASSGPETQYF
TRBJ1-2,few,TRBV27,TRBD1,TGTGCCAGCAGTCGAACGACAGGGGCGAGTGGCTACACCTTC,CASSRTTGASGYTF
TRBJ2-2,many,TRBV29-1,TRBD1,TGCAGCGCAGAAGGCCGCACCAACAGGGGGGCCGGGGAGCTGTTTTTT,CSAEGRTNRGAGELFF
TRBJ2-7,few,TRBV2,.,TGTGCCACCTCTGGGGGGGCGTTTAGCGAGCAGTACTTC,CATSGGAFSEQYF
TRBJ1-1,many,TRBV29-1,.,TGCAGCGTTGAAGGAGGACAAGGGAACACTGAAGCTTTCTTT,CSVEGGQGNTEAFF
TRBJ1-1,.,TRBV5-5,.,TGTGCCAGCAGCTTTATCATGAACACTGAAGCTTTCTTT,CASSFIMNTEAFF
TRBJ2-1,many,TRBV5-1,.,TGCGCCAGCAGCCTACTAGAAATCTACAATGAGCAGTTCTTC,CASSLLEIYNEQFF
TRBJ2-7,few,TRBV20-1,.,TGCAGTGCTAGTAACCCCCGGGCATTAGGAACCTACGAGCAGTACTTC,CSASNPRALGTYEQYF
TRBJ2-5,many,TRBV11-2,.,TGTGCCAGCAGCCTGAGACAGTCACAAGAGACCCAGTACTTC,CASSLRQSQETQYF
TRBJ1-2,.,TRBV19,.,TGTGCCAGTAGTATCTGGGACACCATCAACTATGGCTACACCTTC,CASSIWDTINYGYTF
TRBJ1-2,many,TRBV7-9,TRBD1,TGTGCCAGCAGCATTCCAGAGACAGGGGCTCGCTACACCTTC,CASSIPETGARYTF
TRBJ2-7,many,TRBV29-1,TRBD1,TGCAGCGTTGAACGGGACAGGGACTTCGGCGAGCAGTACTTC,CSVERDRDFGEQYF
TRBJ2-7,many,TRBV7-9,.,TGTGCCAGCAGCCAAGCCCTCTACGAGCAGTACTTC,CASSQALYEQYF
TRBJ2-7,many,TRBV5-1,.,TGCGCCAGCAGCTTGGGTTCAGGGAAGGACGAGCAGTACTTC,CASSLGSGKDEQYF
TRBJ2-2,many,TRBV7-2,TRBD2,TGTGCCAGCAGCTTAGTGGGGACTACCCAAGGCGGGGAGCTGTTTTTT,CASSLVGTTQGGELFF
TRBJ2-3,few,TRBV20-1,.,TGCAGTGCTAGACGCCAGGGGTTCACAGATACGCAGTATTTT,CSARRQGFTDTQYF
TRBJ2-7,many,TRBV12-3/TRBV12-4,TRBD1,TGTGCCAGCAGTCGGACAGGGGGCCACCACGAGCAGTACTTC,CASSRTGGHHEQYF
TRBJ2-7,many,TRBV20-1,.,TGCAGTGCTAGGCCTCGGCCGTCCTACGAGCAGTACTTC,CSARPRPSYEQYF
TRBJ1-5,many,TRBV20-1,.,TGCAGTGCTAGGGAACGAGGTTATAGCAATCAGCCCCAGCATTTT,CSARERGYSNQPQHF
TRBJ2-5,.,TRBV5-1,TRBD1,TGCGCCAGCAGACCAACAGGGGTCCAAGAGACCCAGTACTTC,CASRPTGVQETQYF
TRBJ2-5,.,TRBV11-1,.,TGTGCCAGCAGCTTAGTGACGGGACTCCAAGAGACCCAGTACTTC,CASSLVTGLQETQYF
TRBJ2-3,many,TRBV7-2,TRBD2,TGTGCCAGCAGCTTAGAAGTCCTAGCGGGAGGGCCAACGCAGTATTTT,CASSLEVLAGGPTQYF
TRBJ2-1,.,TRBV5-1,TRBD1,TGCGCCAGCAGCTCACAGGGGAGTGGGGAGCAGTTCTTC,CASSSQGSGEQFF
TRBJ2-7,few,TRBV5-6,TRBD1,TGTGCCAGCAGCGGGACAGGGGTTGCCTACGAGCAGTACTTC,CASSGTGVAYEQYF
TRBJ1-2,few,TRBV28,TRBD1,TGTGCCAGCAGACCCGGAGGGGGGCAGGGGGCGAGTGGCTACACCTTC,CASRPGGGQGASGYTF